Listed below are T cell receptor beta chains from one sample, sequenced in a study of cytomegalovirus exposure and HLA in healthy donors. The repertoire was sequenced with immunoSEQ multiplex PCR; TCRdb's copy has only in-frame clones and lacks some. The profile shows roughly 190,000 clones, over 70% of them singletons. Input material: PBMCs. These receptors were taken from a woman aged 25 to 39 in good health and CMV-seropositive. The CDR3 runs from the conserved cysteine through the conserved F or W. Each record gives: V gene, clone size, J gene, D gene, CDR3 protein, CDR3 DNA. A D gene is named only where the DNA matches it firmly. Size values are once, few and many counts, or a class for expanded clones, and some rows have none.

TRBV27	once	TRBJ1-5	-	CASSLTSLYSNQPQHF	TGTGCCAGCAGTTTAACTTCCCTCTATAGCAATCAGCCCCAGCATTTT
TRBV28	-	TRBJ1-1	TRBD1	CASTNRGNAEAFF	TGTGCCAGCACGAACAGGGGGAACGCTGAAGCTTTCTTT
TRBV5-1	-	TRBJ1-6	TRBD1	CASSLGTGINSPLHF	TGCGCCAGCAGCTTGGGGACAGGCATTAATTCACCCCTCCACTTT
TRBV6-1	-	TRBJ2-3	-	CASSYTRERDTQYF	TGTGCCAGCAGTTATACGAGGGAGAGAGATACGCAGTATTTT
TRBV9	-	TRBJ2-7	-	CASSVSGFSYEQYF	TGTGCCAGCAGCGTTAGCGGATTCTCCTACGAGCAGTACTTC
TRBV6-5	few	TRBJ2-2	-	CASSYRGRTPGSCFF	-
TRBV9	-	TRBJ2-7	-	CASSVAPSNSEQYF	TGTGCCAGCAGCGTAGCCCCTAGCAACTCCGAGCAGTACTTC
TRBV6-5	few	TRBJ1-2	-	CASSYRTPNYGYTF	TGTGCCAGCAGTTACCGGACACCGAACTATGGCTACACCTTC
TRBV18	once	TRBJ2-3	TRBD1	CASSHRGSTSTDTQYF	TGTGCCAGCTCCCACAGGGGGTCCACTAGCACAGATACGCAGTATTTT
TRBV19	-	TRBJ2-1	-	CASSIISGYNEQFF	TGTGCCAGTAGTATCATCAGCGGCTACAATGAGCAGTTCTTC
TRBV28	-	TRBJ1-5	TRBD1	CASSPWAGTENQPQHF	TGTGCCAGCAGTCCCTGGGCCGGGACAGAGAATCAGCCCCAGCATTTT
TRBV2	few	TRBJ2-7	-	CASHRGGDEQYF	TGTGCCAGCCACAGGGGAGGCGACGAGCAGTACTTC
TRBV5-4	-	TRBJ1-2	TRBD1	CASTPLGTGDGYTF	TGTGCCAGCACCCCACTCGGGACAGGGGATGGCTACACCTTC
TRBV11-2	-	TRBJ2-5	-	CASSLGGARETQYF	TGTGCCAGCAGCTTAGGCGGGGCCCGAGAGACCCAGTACTTC
TRBV28	-	TRBJ2-3	TRBD1	CASARRHRGPGTDTQYF	TGTGCCAGCGCCCGACGTCATAGGGGGCCGGGCACAGATACGCAGTATTTT
TRBV28	few	TRBJ1-2	TRBD1	CASSETGGARNYGYTF	TGTGCCAGCAGTGAGACAGGGGGGGCAAGGAACTATGGCTACACCTTC
TRBV28	-	TRBJ1-4	TRBD1	CASTQDRVAEKLFF	TGTGCCAGCACCCAGGACAGGGTAGCCGAAAAACTGTTTTTT
TRBV15	-	TRBJ1-3	-	CATSRGRNSGNTIYF	TGTGCCACCAGCAGAGGCAGGAACTCTGGAAACACCATATATTTT
TRBV7-6	-	TRBJ2-2	TRBD2	CASSSRQRGRGTGELFF	TGTGCCAGCAGCTCGAGGCAACGCGGGAGAGGAACCGGGGAGCTGTTTTTT
TRBV4-2	-	TRBJ2-7	TRBD2	CASSQALAGIDEQYF	TGTGCCAGCAGCCAAGCCCTAGCGGGGATCGACGAGCAGTACTTC
TRBV4-1	-	TRBJ2-5	-	CASSQGTGRETQYF	TGCGCCAGCAGCCAAGGAACAGGGCGAGAGACCCAGTACTTC
TRBV4-1	-	TRBJ2-1	TRBD2	CASSNLFDGLAGGNEQFF	TGCGCCAGCAGCAATCTCTTCGACGGACTAGCGGGAGGGAATGAGCAGTTCTTC
TRBV7-9	few	TRBJ2-3	-	CSSSSSLDTQYF	TGTTCCAGCAGTTCTTCTCTGGATACGCAGTATTTT
TRBV19	few	TRBJ1-2	TRBD1	CAVWTGLGYTF	TGTGCCGTATGGACAGGGTTAGGCTACACCTTC
TRBV4-1	-	TRBJ2-5	TRBD1	CASSQETWRTGARETQYF	TGCGCCAGCAGCCAAGAGACCTGGAGAACAGGGGCTCGAGAGACCCAGTACTTC
TRBV11-2	-	TRBJ1-6	TRBD1	CASSVDRTNSPLHF	TGTGCCAGCAGCGTGGACAGGACAAATTCACCCCTCCACTTT
TRBV19	-	TRBJ2-7	-	CASSSNSYEQYF	TGTGCCAGTAGTAGTAACTCCTACGAGCAGTACTTC
TRBV20-1	-	TRBJ2-1	-	CSARAVNEQFF	TGCAGTGCGCGGGCGGTAAATGAGCAGTTCTTC
TRBV6-1	-	TRBJ1-1	-	CASSYEGEYTEAFF	TGTGCCAGCAGTTATGAGGGGGAGTACACTGAAGCTTTCTTT
TRBV18	-	TRBJ2-2	-	CASSQQKRPGELFF	TGTGCCAGCTCACAACAAAAGCGGCCCGGGGAGCTGTTTTTT
TRBV5-4	-	TRBJ2-2	TRBD1	CASRRQGSNTGELFF	TGTGCCAGCAGACGACAGGGCTCGAACACCGGGGAGCTGTTTTTT
TRBV4-2	-	TRBJ2-1	TRBD2	CASSQDLGLAGGGEQFF	TGTGCCAGCAGCCAAGATCTCGGACTAGCGGGAGGGGGTGAGCAGTTCTTC